Given below is one T cell receptor beta chain in context. Under the authors' procedure: It was from reference gene primer amplification that nucleated cell counts were estimated. Sequencing used immunoSEQ multiplex PCR; TCRdb keeps in-frame clones, though not all of them. For V, J and clone size, that table is used; D and trimming come from the DNA. The sample has some 120,000 clones, 80% to 85% seen once. This specimen belongs to a study of blood T cell repertoires in COVID-19. About the study: Collection of acute and convalescent COVID-19 samples took place in the United States, Italy and Spain. T cells, B-cell-depleted T cells, or PBMCs provided the cDNA or gDNA that served as material.

Trimming stripped 5 bases from V and 2 bases from J, with 17 bases between. Germline V gives CDR1 SGHVS, CDR2 FNYEAQ. This CDR3 contains 16 residues. Material for sequencing was peripheral blood. This chain links TRBV7-6 with TRBJ2-3; the D gene is possibly TRBD2 (5 bases). The sequence derives from a woman between 65 and 79 years old with acute or convalescent COVID-19. CDR3 residues: CASSPQRRSFTDTQYF. CDR3 DNA: TGTGCCAGCAGCCCGCAGCGGCGCTCTTTCACAGATACGCAGTATTTT. Full variable domain (remainder filled in from reference TRBV7-6 and TRBJ2-3): GAGVSQSPRYKVTKRGQDVALRCDPISGHVSLYWYRQALGQGPEFLTYFNYEAQQDKSGLPNDRFSAERPEGSISTLTIQRTEQRDSAMYRCASSPQRRSFTDTQYFGPGTRLTVL.